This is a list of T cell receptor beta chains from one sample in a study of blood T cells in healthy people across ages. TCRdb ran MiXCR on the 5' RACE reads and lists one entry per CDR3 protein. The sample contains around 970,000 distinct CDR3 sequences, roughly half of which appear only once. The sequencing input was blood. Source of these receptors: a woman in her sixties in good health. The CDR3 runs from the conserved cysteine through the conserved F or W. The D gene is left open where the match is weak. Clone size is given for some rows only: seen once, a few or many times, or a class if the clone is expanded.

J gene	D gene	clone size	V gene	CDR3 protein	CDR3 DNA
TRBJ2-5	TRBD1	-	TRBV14	CASSPRDRPIDWTQYF	TGTGCCAGCAGCCCTCGGGACAGGCCCATCGATTGGACCCAGTACTTC
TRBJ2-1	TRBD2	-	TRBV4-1	CASSQERLAGTAGNEQFF	TGCGCCAGCAGCCAAGAACGGCTAGCGGGAACGGCGGGCAATGAGCAGTTCTTC
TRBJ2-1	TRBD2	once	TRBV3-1	CASSQDRGSGNEQFF	TGTGCCAGCAGCCAAGACCGCGGGAGTGGCAATGAGCAGTTCTTC
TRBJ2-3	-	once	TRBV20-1	CSASRAGGDTQYF	TGCAGTGCTAGTCGGGCGGGCGGGGATACGCAGTATTTT
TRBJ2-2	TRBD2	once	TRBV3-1	CASSRPGLAGGRTGELFF	TGTGCCAGCAGCCGTCCGGGACTAGCGGGAGGGCGGACCGGGGAGCTGTTTTTT
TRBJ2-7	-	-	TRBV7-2	CASSWDRGGGYEQYF	TGTGCCAGCAGCTGGGATAGGGGCGGCGGGTACGAGCAGTACTTC
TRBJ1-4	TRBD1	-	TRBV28	CASSRRTGVTNEKLFF	TGTGCCAGCAGTCGGAGGACAGGGGTTACTAATGAAAAACTGTTTTTT
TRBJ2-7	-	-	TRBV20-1	CSALGTDVYEQYF	TGCAGTGCTCTTGGGACGGACGTCTACGAGCAGTACTTC
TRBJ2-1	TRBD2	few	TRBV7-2	CASSLISLAGGVDEQFF	TGTGCCAGCAGCTTGATTTCGTTAGCGGGAGGGGTCGATGAGCAGTTCTTC
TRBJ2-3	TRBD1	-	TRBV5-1	CASTHRQGSDTQYF	TGCGCCAGCACACACCGACAGGGGTCAGATACGCAGTATTTT
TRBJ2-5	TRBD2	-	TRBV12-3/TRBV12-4	CASSFWREGDNEQYF	TGTGCCAGCAGTTTTTGGCGGGAGGGAGACAATGAGCAGTACTTC
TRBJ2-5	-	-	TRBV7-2	CASSTRQPQETQYF	TGTGCCAGCAGCACCCGACAGCCGCAAGAGACCCAGTACTTC
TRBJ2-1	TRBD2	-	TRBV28	CASSFPFSGSSYNEQFF	TGTGCCAGCAGTTTCCCTTTTAGCGGGAGCTCCTACAATGAGCAGTTCTTC
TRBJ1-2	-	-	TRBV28	CASSLGFRTVYGYTF	TGTGCCAGCAGTTTAGGGTTTCGGACAGTCTATGGCTACACCTTC
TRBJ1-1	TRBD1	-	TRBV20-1	CSASSGDRNEAFF	TGCAGTGCATCTAGCGGGGACAGGAATGAAGCTTTCTTT
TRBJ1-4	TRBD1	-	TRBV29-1	CSVRFRGRNEKLFF	TGCAGCGTTAGATTCAGGGGGCGAAATGAAAAACTGTTTTTT
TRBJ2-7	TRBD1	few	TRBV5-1	CASSQIQGSSYEQYF	TGCGCCAGCAGCCAGATACAGGGGAGCTCCTACGAGCAGTACTTC
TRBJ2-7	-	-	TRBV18	CASSDPASIYEQYF	TGTGCCAGCTCAGACCCAGCGTCGATCTACGAGCAGTACTTC
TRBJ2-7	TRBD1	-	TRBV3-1	CASRLRQGAVYEQYF	TGTGCCAGCAGACTGCGACAGGGGGCAGTTTACGAGCAGTACTTC
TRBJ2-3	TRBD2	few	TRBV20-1	CSARPSGRVADTQYF	TGCAGTGCTAGGCCTAGCGGGAGGGTGGCAGATACGCAGTATTTT
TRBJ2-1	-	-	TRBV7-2	CASSVLGQRSYNEQFF	TGTGCCAGCAGCGTTCTTGGACAGAGATCCTACAATGAGCAGTTCTTC
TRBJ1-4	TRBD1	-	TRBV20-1	CSARVGTGVFEKLFF	TGCAGTGCTAGAGTTGGGACAGGGGTTTTTGAAAAACTGTTTTTT
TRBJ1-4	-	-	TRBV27	CASAKGGAYEKLFF	TGTGCCAGCGCTAAAGGGGGGGCGTATGAAAAACTGTTTTTT
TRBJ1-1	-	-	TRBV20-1	CSAPVGVDTEAFF	TGCAGTGCTCCTGTAGGGGTGGACACTGAAGCTTTCTTT
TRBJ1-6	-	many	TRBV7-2	CASSFTTLGSPLHF	TGTGCCAGCAGCTTCACCACCTTAGGGTCACCCCTCCACTTT
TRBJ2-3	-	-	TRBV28	CASSLTQDSTDTQYF	TGTGCCAGCAGTTTAACCCAGGACAGCACAGATACGCAGTATTTT
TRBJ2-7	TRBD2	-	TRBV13	CASSFRLAGFIHEQYF	TGTGCCAGCAGCTTCCGACTAGCGGGATTTATCCACGAGCAGTACTTC
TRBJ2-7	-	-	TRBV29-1	CSVRQTGAYEQYF	TGCAGCGTTCGGCAAACAGGAGCCTACGAGCAGTACTTC
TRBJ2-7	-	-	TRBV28	CASKLDQGRYEQYF	TGTGCCAGCAAGTTGGACCAGGGGCGCTACGAGCAGTACTTC
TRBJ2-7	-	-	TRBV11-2	CASSLAAGKGVYF	TGTGCCAGCAGCTTAGCGGCAGGGAAAGGTGTGTACTTC
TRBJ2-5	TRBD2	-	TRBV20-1	CSANTLLAGGRTLRETQYF	TGCAGTGCTAACACCCTCCTAGCGGGAGGACGAACCCTCCGTGAGACCCAGTACTTC
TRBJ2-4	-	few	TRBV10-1	CASSEGPKNIQYF	TGCGCCAGCAGTGAAGGACCCAAAAACATTCAGTACTTC
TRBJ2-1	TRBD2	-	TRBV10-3	CAISPLAGVGQFF	TGTGCCATCAGTCCACTAGCGGGAGTGGGTCAGTTCTTC
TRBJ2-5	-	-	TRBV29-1	CSVEVLQTQYF	TGCAGCGTTGAAGTACTACAGACCCAGTACTTC
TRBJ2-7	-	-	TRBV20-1	CSARRTDYEQYF	TGCAGTGCCAGGCGGACCGACTACGAGCAGTACTTC
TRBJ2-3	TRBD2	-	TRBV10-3	CAITAGLAGEGHTGTQYF	TGTGCCATCACCGCGGGACTAGCGGGAGAGGGGCATACGGGTACGCAGTATTTT
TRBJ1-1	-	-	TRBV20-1	CSANDRTYTEAFF	TGCAGTGCTAACGACAGGACTTACACTGAAGCTTTCTTT
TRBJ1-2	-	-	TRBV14	CASSQVWSVPGEKFANYGYTF	TGTGCCAGCAGCCAAGTTTGGTCGGTCCCGGGAGAGAAATTTGCAAACTATGGCTACACCTTC
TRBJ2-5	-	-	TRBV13	CASSYRQVGETQYF	TGTGCCAGCAGCTACAGACAGGTCGGAGAGACCCAGTACTTC
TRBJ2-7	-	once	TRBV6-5	CASSYGGDKSYEQYF	TGTGCCAGCAGTTACGGGGGGGACAAGTCCTACGAGCAGTACTTC
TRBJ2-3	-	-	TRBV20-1	CSARSLASTDTQYF	TGCAGTGCTCGGTCTCTGGCGAGCACAGATACGCAGTATTTT
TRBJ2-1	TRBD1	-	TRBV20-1	CSAILGQGFRDEQFF	TGCAGTGCTATTCTTGGACAGGGGTTTCGTGATGAGCAGTTCTTC
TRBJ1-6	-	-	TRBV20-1	CSAVYPGEGTPLHF	TGCAGTGCGGTATATCCAGGGGAAGGGACACCCCTCCACTTT
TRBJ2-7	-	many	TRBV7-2	CASSATYEQYF	TGTGCCAGCAGCGCTACCTACGAGCAGTACTTC
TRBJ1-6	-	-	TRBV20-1	CSAQNWVLNSPLHF	TGCAGTGCCCAAAATTGGGTCCTGAATTCACCCCTCCACTTT
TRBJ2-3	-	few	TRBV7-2	CASSQSGTYSTDTQYF	TGTGCCAGCAGCCAGTCGGGGACCTACTCCACAGATACGCAGTATTTT
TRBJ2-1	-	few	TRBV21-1	CASSKHRGRGYNEQFF	TGTGCCAGCAGCAAACATCGCGGGAGAGGATACAATGAGCAGTTCTTC
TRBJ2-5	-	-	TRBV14	CASSQVGSRRETQYF	TGTGCCAGCAGCCAAGTGGGTAGTCGGCGAGAGACCCAGTACTTC
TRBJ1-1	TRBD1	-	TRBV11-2	CASSYHLDRGQTEAFF	TGTGCCAGCAGCTATCACCTTGACAGGGGGCAAACTGAAGCTTTCTTT
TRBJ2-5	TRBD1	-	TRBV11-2	CASTGQGHETQYF	TGTGCCAGCACGGGACAGGGGCACGAGACCCAGTACTTC